The 21 T cell receptor beta chains below come from one sample, sequenced in a study of blood T cell repertoires in COVID-19 (TCRdb year 2020). The library was prepared using the immunoSEQ multiplex PCR assay. TCRdb took over this immuneACCESS table, retaining in-frame rearrangements with V and J assigned. Such tables are incomplete; in checked studies, under half of the missing clones stem from an unresolved V gene, and the remainder is unexplained. The sample table lists around 250,000 clones, 82% of them with a count of one. 5% of the sample goes to the ten largest clones. The sample was PBMCs or T cells enriched from blood (not recorded which). These receptors came from a man aged 35 to 55 who had been exposed to COVID-19.

This chain links TRBV12-3 or TRBV12-4 with TRBJ1-4; 8 bases are a match to TRBD1. The CDR3 consists of 13 residues. With 8 bases clipped from V and 8 bases from J, the junction kept 7 bases outside the gene matches. The CDR3 region has the DNA TGTGCCAGCGGATGGACAGGGTACGAAAAACTGTTTTTT. Protein sequence: CASGWTGYEKLFF.

This rearrangement joins TRBV19 to TRBJ1-2; tentatively, D is TRBD1 (6 bases). CDR3 length: 13 residues. V was shortened by 8 bases and J by 6 bases, with 16 bases between the two germline ends. Germline values: CDR1 LNHDA, CDR2 SQIVND (reference sequence). CDR3 sequence (DNA): TGTGCCAGTGGCAACAGGGAAGTGAATGGCTACACCTTC. Encoded protein: CASGNREVNGYTF. The complete variable domain, with remaining parts taken from reference TRBV19 and TRBJ1-2, reads DGGITQSPKYLFRKEGQNVTLSCEQNLNHDAMYWYRQDPGQGLRLIYYSQIVNDFQKGDIAEGYSVSREKKESFPLTVTSAQKNPTAFYLCASGNREVNGYTFGSGTRLTVV.

This chain connects TRBV6-5 to TRBJ2-5, with a tentative D call TRBD1 (5 bases). V lost 6 bases, J lost 4 bases, and 15 bases lay in between. The CDR3 consists of 14 residues. Per the germline V gene, CDR1 is MNHEY and CDR2 is SVGAGI. The CDR3 nucleotides are TGTGCCAGCAGCCACCAGGGTCAGGGAGAGACCCAGTACTTC. It codes for CASSHQGQGETQYF.

The chain couples TRBV11-3 to TRBJ2-1; TRBD1 is a possible D gene (6 bases). CDR1 SGHNT and CDR2 YENEEA come from the germline V gene. V was cut by 5 bases and J by 4 bases, with 18 bases left in between. The CDR3 runs 16 residues. CDR3: CASSPLERRGYNEQFF. CDR3 coding DNA: TGTGCCAGCAGCCCCCTCGAACGCAGGGGTTACAATGAGCAGTTCTTC. The full variable domain, completed using reference TRBV11-3 and TRBJ2-1, is EAGVVQSPRYKIIEKKQPVAFWCNPISGHNTLYWYLQNLGQGPELLIRYENEEAVDDSQLPKDRFSAERLKGVDSTLKIQPAELGDSAVYLCASSPLERRGYNEQFFGPGTRLTVL.

This clone appeared a single time. One junction end disagrees with the germline gene, perhaps due to a read error. The V and J genes are TRBV6-5 and TRBJ2-7; 7 bases are a match to TRBD1. There are 15 residues in the CDR3. CDR1 is MNHEY, CDR2 SVGAGI, per germline. The DNA for the CDR3 is TGTGCCAGCAGCCCCGGAAACAGGGGTTCCTCCGAGCAGTACTTC. It yields the protein CASSPGNRGSSEQYF.

In this sample, this clone turned up a few times. The V and J genes are TRBV12-3 or TRBV12-4 and TRBJ1-3; D is undetermined. The CDR3 loop spans 11 amino acids. V lost 5 bases and J lost 9, with 8 bases in between. The CDR3 here is CASSSSGTIYF. The CDR3 DNA reads as TGTGCCAGCAGTAGCTCGGGCACCATATATTTT.

This chain uses TRBV30 with TRBJ2-1; D not resolved. Germline CDR1 and CDR2: GTSNPN and SVGIG (reference sequence). V was shortened by 2 bases and J by 6 bases, with 8 bases between the two germline ends. This CDR3 is built from 12 residues. The chain's CDR3 is CAWSPPSNEQFF. As DNA, the CDR3 is TGTGCCTGGAGTCCGCCTAGCAATGAGCAGTTCTTC.

The genes are TRBV7-3 and TRBJ1-6, with D possibly matching TRBD1 (5 bases). The CDR3 covers 15 residues. V was shortened by 2 bases and J by 6 bases, with 11 bases between the two germline ends. Germline values: CDR1 SGHTA, CDR2 FQGTGA. The CDR3 coding sequence is TGTGCCAGCAGCTTAGGGCCCGGGGGTAATTCACCCCTCCACTTT. It translates to CASSLGPGGNSPLHF.

V gene TRBV18 combines with J gene TRBJ2-1; no clear D gene. Per the germline V gene, CDR1 is KGHSH and CDR2 is LQKENI. V lost 0 bases and J 4 bases, leaving 7 bases between the germline ends. The length of the CDR3 is 14 residues. CDR3 sequence: CASSPPSGYNEQFF. The CDR3 DNA sequence: TGTGCCAGCTCACCACCCTCCGGGTACAATGAGCAGTTCTTC.

This clone was seen only once. This chain uses TRBV10-3 with TRBJ2-7; the match to TRBD1 covers 8 bases. This CDR3 comprises 13 residues. Per germline, CDR1 ENHRY and CDR2 SYGVKD. Trimming cost V 6 bases and J 3 bases; bases outside gene matches: 4. The CDR3 region is CAISIDRGYEQYF. CDR3 sequence (DNA): TGTGCCATCAGCATCGACAGGGGCTACGAGCAGTACTTC.

The chain recombines TRBV5-1 with TRBJ1-5; maybe TRBD1 (6 bases). There are 14 residues in the CDR3. The V end was cut by 0 bases, the J end by 6 bases, with 10 bases between. Germline V gives CDR1 SGHRS, CDR2 YFSETQ. The CDR3 DNA reads TGCGCCAGCAGCTTGGGGGGGCCGGGTCAGCCCCAGCATTTT. Translation gives CASSLGGPGQPQHF.

This chain uses TRBV3-1 (or the pseudogene TRBV3-2) with TRBJ2-2, with D possibly TRBD1 on 7 matching bases. This CDR3 is built from 14 residues. Germline CDR1 is LGHDT and CDR2 is YNNKEL (reference sequence). V lost 4 bases to trimming and J lost 6 bases, with 12 bases between them. This CDR3 is CASSLRGEAGELFF. Written as DNA, the CDR3 is TGTGCCAGCAGCCTCAGGGGGGAAGCCGGGGAGCTGTTTTTT.

This chain joins TRBV5-1 and TRBJ2-1; the D is unclear. V shed 2 bases and J shed 9 bases, with 15 bases lying between them. This CDR3 spans 14 amino acids. Germline CDR1 reads SGHRS; CDR2 reads YFSETQ. The CDR3 sequence: CASSFEPRLGEQFF. The CDR3 nucleotides are TGCGCCAGCAGCTTCGAACCTAGGTTGGGTGAGCAGTTCTTC.

V is TRBV5-6 and J is TRBJ1-2; D gene unclear. Trimming took off 5 bases at V and 5 bases at J, with 16 bases between the two ends. Germline CDR1 SGHDT, CDR2 YYEEEE. The CDR3 consists of 14 residues. CDR3 protein: CASRPERQSYGYTF. The CDR3 DNA reads TGTGCCAGCAGACCCGAGCGGCAGAGTTATGGCTACACCTTC.

The CDR3 DNA is TGTGCCAGCAGTTCTCTAGCGGGAGATCGGGAGACCCAGTACTTC. Amino acid sequence: CASSSLAGDRETQYF. The rearrangement joins TRBV6-5 to TRBJ2-5, with TRBD2 identical over 10 bases. The CDR3 totals 15 residues. V lost 4 bases to trimming and J lost 5 bases; unmatched junction nucleotides: 7. Germline CDR1 MNHEY, CDR2 SVGAGI.

The chain is built from TRBV19 and TRBJ1-1; a possible D gene is TRBD1 (6 bases). The CDR3 runs to 16 residues. The V gene lost 6 bases and the J gene lost 0 bases, with 17 bases spanning the gap. Looked up from germline, CDR1 is LNHDA and CDR2 is SQIVND (reference sequence). The CDR3 DNA reads TGTGCCAGTAGACAGGGTGGGAGGGATGTGAACACTGAAGCTTTCTTT. Amino acid sequence: CASRQGGRDVNTEAFF. Looking up the rest from reference TRBV19 and TRBJ1-1 gives the full variable domain: DGGITQSPKYLFRKEGQNVTLSCEQNLNHDAMYWYRQDPGQGLRLIYYSQIVNDFQKGDIAEGYSVSREKKESFPLTVTSAQKNPTAFYLCASRQGGRDVNTEAFFGQGTRLTVV.

This chain uses TRBV7-3 with TRBJ2-2; D possibly corresponds to TRBD1 (6 bases). The germline CDR1 and CDR2 sequences are SGHTA and FQGTGA. The CDR3 runs to 15 residues. V lost 5 bases and J lost 3, with 13 bases in between. Here the CDR3 reads CASSMFGGDTGELFF. CDR3 nucleotide sequence: TGTGCCAGCAGCATGTTTGGGGGCGACACCGGGGAGCTGTTTTTT.

V gene TRBV7-3 combines with J gene TRBJ2-3; 7 bases match TRBD2. V trimming: 4 bases; J trimming: 4 bases; junction bases outside the gene matches: 11. Germline V gene sequence: CDR1 SGHTA, CDR2 FQGTGA. The CDR3 length is 16 residues. CDR3 sequence (DNA): TGTGCCAGCAGCTCCTCCACTAGCGTCGGTTCAGATACGCAGTATTTT. Translating gives CASSSSTSVGSDTQYF.

This chain's CDR3 is CASSSVGGGRGGYTF. The CDR3 DNA reads TGCGCCAGCAGCTCCGTCGGAGGGGGCCGGGGTGGCTACACCTTC. The chain links TRBV5-1 to TRBJ1-2; TRBD1 matches at 7 bases. V shed 3 bases, J shed 7 bases, and the junction held 12 bases outside the gene matches. The CDR3 spans 15 residues. Germline V gene lookup returns CDR1 SGHRS and CDR2 YFSETQ.

The chain links TRBV4-1 to TRBJ2-7, with D perhaps matching TRBD1 (5 bases). V lost 4 bases, J lost 7 bases, and 17 bases lay in between. This CDR3 is built from 14 residues. Looked up from germline, CDR1 is MGHRA and CDR2 is YSYEKL. CDR3 nucleotide sequence: TGCGCCAGCAGCCCACAGGTAACCCAAGGGGAGCAGTACTTC. Its translation: CASSPQVTQGEQYF.

On this clone itself: One junction end does not reproduce the germline sequence, and a read error may be involved. The rearrangement uses TRBV7-7 and TRBJ2-5, with 15 bases identical to TRBD2. This CDR3 has 19 amino acids. Germline V CDR1 and CDR2: SSHAT, FNYEAQ (reference sequence). The CDR3 protein is CASSTGTSGRTAIGRTQYF. DNA for the CDR3: TGTGCTAGCAGCACTGGGACTAGCGGGAGGACGGCTATTGGGAGGACCCAGTACTTC.